The source of this T cell receptor (beta chain) is a study of T-cell reconstitution after alpha-beta-depleted transplantation in children. This clonotype was counted a single time. Its antigen is still unknown. The CDR3 is 14 residues long. General study findings and limits: The authors attributed T-cell counts and diversity one year after transplant mostly to newly produced T cells. In some patients, recipient T cells and intrathymic progenitors surviving conditioning explained high day-60 diversity.

As it was prepared, the TCRbeta library received unique molecular identifiers. A single record per CDR3 protein comes from TCRdb applying MiXCR to the PCR reads. Of about 980,000 distinct CDR3 sequences listed, about 29% are singletons. The rearrangement links TRBV12-1 to TRBJ1-1. TRBV12-1 counts as a pseudogene. This TCR came from a boy under two years old who had a stem cell transplant for SCID, so the T cells may come from the graft donor. This material consisted of PBMCs, mostly from graft donor cells, taken 360 days after TCRalphabeta/CD19-depleted stem cell transplant. The CDR3 is CASSDGFRDTEAFF. DNA of the CDR3: TGTGCCAGCAGTGACGGATTTAGGGACACTGAAGCTTTCTTT.